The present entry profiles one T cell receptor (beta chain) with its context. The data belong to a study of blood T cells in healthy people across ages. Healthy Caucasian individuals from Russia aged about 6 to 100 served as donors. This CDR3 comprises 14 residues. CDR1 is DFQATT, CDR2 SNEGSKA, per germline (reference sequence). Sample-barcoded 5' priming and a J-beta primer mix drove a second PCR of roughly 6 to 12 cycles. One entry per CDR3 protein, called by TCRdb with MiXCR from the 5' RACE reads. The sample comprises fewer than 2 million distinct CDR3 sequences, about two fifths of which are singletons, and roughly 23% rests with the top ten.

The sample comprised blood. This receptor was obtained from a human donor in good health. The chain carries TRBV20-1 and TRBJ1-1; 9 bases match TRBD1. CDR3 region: CRAGGQGRATEAFF. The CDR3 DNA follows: TGCAGGGCGGGGGGACAGGGTCGGGCAACTGAAGCTTTCTTT.